These 23 T cell receptor beta chains originate from one sample sequenced in a study of memory CD4+ T cells and cytomegalovirus serostatus. Generated by immunoSEQ multiplex PCR, the TCRdb table keeps only in-frame clones and is missing some. The sample consists of about 82,000 clones, around 80% of them appearing once. Single viable CD3+CD4+CD8-CD45RO+ cells were sorted as the memory CD4+ T cells. Sequencing was performed on memory CD4+ T cells from blood. Receptor source: an adult in good health and CMV-seronegative.

This clone came up once. The V call is TRBV19, the J call TRBJ1-4; D gene unclear. Trimming pared 4 bases from V and 0 bases from J, leaving 12 bases between. The length of the CDR3 is 16 residues. Germline V gene sequence: CDR1 LNHDA, CDR2 SQIVND (reference sequence). CDR3 DNA: TGTGCCAGTAGTACGGGAAGTTCCGCAACTAATGAAAAACTGTTTTTT. Translation: CASSTGSSATNEKLFF.

The chain links TRBV30 to TRBJ1-2, with a tentative D call TRBD1 (5 bases). The CDR3 runs to 13 residues. Germline V gene sequence: CDR1 GTSNPN, CDR2 SVGIG (reference sequence). With 4 bases removed from V and 8 bases from J, the gap between germline ends came to 17 bases. This CDR3 is CAWIIGRGNGYTF. The DNA for the CDR3 is TGTGCCTGGATTATAGGACGGGGCAACGGCTACACCTTC.

The chain links TRBV7-2 to TRBJ1-6, with TRBD1 as a possible D gene (6 bases). The germline V and J ends were trimmed by 1 base and 10 bases, with 17 bases remaining between them. Germline values: CDR1 SGHTA, CDR2 FQGNSA. This CDR3 has 16 amino acids. The CDR3 nucleotides read TGTGCCAGCAGCTTAGAGGTTGGCAGGGGAGGATCACCCCTCCACTTT. Protein: CASSLEVGRGGSPLHF. The full variable domain, with the rest looked up from reference TRBV7-2 and TRBJ1-6, is GAGVSQSPSNKVTEKGKDVELRCDPISGHTALYWYRQSLGQGLEFLIYFQGNSAPDKSGLPSDRFSAERTGGSVSTLTIQRTQQEDSAVYLCASSLEVGRGGSPLHFGNGTRLTVT.

V and J are TRBV5-6 and TRBJ2-7, with 8 bases matching TRBD1. With V trimmed by 2 bases and J by 3 bases, 1 base remained unmatched. The CDR3 extends over 13 amino acids. The germline gives CDR1 SGHDT, CDR2 YYEEEE. The CDR3 DNA reads TGTGCCAGCAGCTTCAGGGGGCTCTACGAGCAGTACTTC. Translation gives CASSFRGLYEQYF.

This rearrangement joins TRBV19 to TRBJ2-3; TRBD2 matches at 8 bases. This CDR3 has 15 amino acids. Germline-derived CDR1 and CDR2 are LNHDA and SQIVND (reference sequence). V was pared by 3 bases and J by 6 bases, with 8 bases of the junction left unmatched. The CDR3 reads CASSMPAGGSDTQYF. CDR3 in DNA: TGTGCCAGTAGTATGCCGGCGGGGGGAAGCGATACGCAGTATTTT.

CDR3 coding DNA: TGTGCCAGTAGTATGACGGGGAGGTCCGGGGAGCTGTTTTTT. It codes for CASSMTGRSGELFF. The chain combines TRBV19 with TRBJ2-2; possibly TRBD2 for D (6 bases). The CDR3 spans 14 residues. V was cut by 3 bases and J by 6 bases, with 11 bases left in between. Germline V gene data show CDR1 as LNHDA and CDR2 as SQIVND (reference sequence). Together with reference TRBV19 and TRBJ2-2, the CDR3 gives the full variable domain: DGGITQSPKYLFRKEGQNVTLSCEQNLNHDAMYWYRQDPGQGLRLIYYSQIVNDFQKGDIAEGYSVSREKKESFPLTVTSAQKNPTAFYLCASSMTGRSGELFFGEGSRLTVL.

The chain recombines TRBV7-2 with TRBJ2-3; D possibly corresponds to TRBD2 (7 bases). CDR1 is SGHTA and CDR2 is FQGNSA in the germline V gene. Deletions cut 1 base from V and 6 bases from J, with 14 bases between. The CDR3 totals 15 residues. The CDR3 is CASSLVAGATDTQYF. Written as DNA, the CDR3 is TGTGCCAGCAGCTTAGTGGCGGGGGCCACGGATACGCAGTATTTT. Full variable domain (missing parts from reference TRBV7-2 and TRBJ2-3): GAGVSQSPSNKVTEKGKDVELRCDPISGHTALYWYRQSLGQGLEFLIYFQGNSAPDKSGLPSDRFSAERTGGSVSTLTIQRTQQEDSAVYLCASSLVAGATDTQYFGPGTRLTVL.

V is TRBV11-2 and J is TRBJ1-5; D possibly corresponds to TRBD1 (5 bases). The germline CDR1 and CDR2 sequences are SGHAT and FQNNGV. This CDR3 has 15 amino acids. The germline V and J ends were trimmed by 3 bases and 0 bases, with 9 bases remaining between them. In DNA, the CDR3 is TGTGCCAGCAGCTTGGGGCAGGGTAGCAATCAGCCCCAGCATTTT. It yields the protein CASSLGQGSNQPQHF.

J is TRBJ1-6 and V is TRBV18; a weak D match, TRBD1 (5 bases). The germline V gene has CDR1 KGHSH and CDR2 LQKENI. The CDR3 loop spans 13 amino acids. V shed 10 bases and J shed 5 bases, with 12 bases lying between them. CDR3 sequence: CATGDVDNSPLHF. The DNA for the CDR3 is TGTGCCACTGGGGACGTTGATAATTCACCCCTCCACTTT.

This chain connects TRBV6-1 to TRBJ2-3; 9 nucleotides agree with TRBD1. V trimming: 6 bases; J trimming: 4 bases; junction bases outside the gene matches: 5. There are 14 residues in the CDR3. Germline V gene data show CDR1 as MNHNS and CDR2 as SASEGT. CDR3: CASRQGAQADTQYF. The CDR3 DNA sequence: TGTGCCAGCAGACAGGGGGCGCAAGCAGATACGCAGTATTTT.

The V call is TRBV5-1, the J call TRBJ1-1, with no clear D. Germline V lookup: CDR1 SGHRS, CDR2 YFSETQ. The CDR3 loop spans 13 amino acids. Trimming removed 0 bases at V and 4 bases at J, with 7 bases between. CDR3 region: CASSLARATEAFF. CDR3 sequence (DNA): TGCGCCAGCAGCTTGGCTCGGGCCACTGAAGCTTTCTTT.

In this sample, this clone turned up once. The chain has TRBV27 and TRBJ2-7; D is unclear. The germline V gene has CDR1 MNHEY and CDR2 SMNVEV (reference sequence). Trimming stripped 5 bases from V and 3 bases from J, with 20 bases between. CDR3 length: 16 residues. CDR3 region: CASSAADGNWGYEQYF. CDR3 DNA: TGTGCCAGCAGTGCTGCAGACGGAAACTGGGGCTACGAGCAGTACTTC.

On this clone: The junction departs from germline at one end; a sequencing error may be responsible. The chain carries TRBV7-7 and TRBJ1-1; D unclear. Germline loops: CDR1 SSHAT, CDR2 FNYEAQ (reference sequence). CDR3 length: 13 residues. The CDR3 DNA follows: TGTGCTAGCAGCTTTCAGGAAACTACTGAAGCTTTCTTT. Its translation is CASSFQETTEAFF. Drawing the rest from reference TRBV7-7 and TRBJ1-1, the complete variable domain is GAGVSQSPRYKVTKRGQDVTLRCDPISSHATLYWYQQALGQGPEFLTYFNYEAQPDKSGLPSDRFSAERPEGSISTLTIQRTEQRDSAMYRCASSFQETTEAFFGQGTRLTVV.

V gene TRBV5-6 combines with J gene TRBJ1-3; no firm D call. The CDR3 has 14 residues. V lost 3 bases and J 1 base, leaving 8 bases between the germline ends. The germline V gene has CDR1 SGHDT and CDR2 YYEEEE. The CDR3 reads CASSYAASGNTIYF. CDR3 nucleotide sequence: TGTGCCAGCAGCTACGCAGCGTCTGGAAACACCATATATTTT.

This clone showed up just a few times. The chain carries TRBV5-1 and TRBJ2-2; the D call may be TRBD1 or TRBD2 (5 bases each). Germline CDR1 reads SGHRS; CDR2 reads YFSETQ. V was pared by 1 base and J by 4 bases, with 8 bases between. The CDR3 consists of 14 residues. In DNA form, the CDR3 reads TGCGCCAGCAGCTTGTCAGGGACCACCGGGGAGCTGTTTTTT. Protein: CASSLSGTTGELFF.

The sample holds a few counts of this clone. This rearrangement joins TRBV6-5 to TRBJ1-2, with 8 bases identical to TRBD1. Germline V gives CDR1 MNHEY, CDR2 SVGAGI. The V segment lost 6 bases and the J segment 8 bases; nucleotides outside the gene matches: 8. The CDR3 has 13 residues. CDR3 in DNA: TGTGCCAGCAGACCAACAGGGGGAGGGGGCTACACCTTC. Amino acids: CASRPTGGGGYTF.

CDR3 protein: CASSLRKGNDNEQFF. The DNA for the CDR3 is TGTGCCAGCAGCTTAAGAAAGGGGAACGACAATGAGCAGTTCTTC. The chain carries TRBV11-3 and TRBJ2-1; perhaps TRBD1 as D (5 bases). This CDR3 has 15 amino acids. V lost 2 bases, J lost 5 bases, and 13 bases lay in between. CDR1 and CDR2 (germline): SGHNT, YENEEA.

V is TRBV4-2 and J is TRBJ2-5; D possibly uses TRBD1 or TRBD2 (5 bases each). Germline values: CDR1 LGHNA, CDR2 YNFKEQ. Trimming took 2 bases from V and 4 from J, leaving 23 bases between them. The CDR3 is 18 amino acids. This chain's CDR3 is CASSQRSTARVGVETQYF. CDR3 bases: TGTGCCAGCAGCCAACGCAGCACGGCGCGGGTGGGGGTAGAGACCCAGTACTTC.

The table lists this clone with a few counts. The gene calls are TRBV7-9 and TRBJ1-4; D is ambiguous. The CDR3 consists of 12 residues. V was cut by 10 bases and J by 7 bases, with 13 bases left in between. Germline V gives CDR1 SEHNR, CDR2 FQNEAQ (reference sequence). DNA for the CDR3: TGTGCCATTGGAACGGTTGGTGAAAAACTGTTTTTT. This codes for CAIGTVGEKLFF.

J is TRBJ2-3 and V is TRBV7-9, with D unresolved. Trimming took off 1 base at V and 6 bases at J, with 11 bases between the two ends. The CDR3 has 14 amino acids. The germline V gene has CDR1 SEHNR and CDR2 FQNEAQ (reference sequence). Here the CDR3 DNA reads TGTGCCAGCAGCTTAGTTTGGCCCCGGGATACGCAGTATTTT. Protein product: CASSLVWPRDTQYF.

The table lists this clone with a count of one. The chain combines TRBV7-9 with TRBJ2-3, with unresolved D. The CDR3 runs 14 residues. Trimming stripped 0 bases from V and 4 bases from J, with 8 bases between. Germline V gives CDR1 SEHNR, CDR2 FQNEAQ (reference sequence). The CDR3 sequence is CASSLAGNADTQYF. The CDR3 nucleotides read TGTGCCAGCAGCTTAGCAGGGAACGCAGATACGCAGTATTTT.

The genes are TRBV5-4 and TRBJ2-1, with D uncertain. V lost 5 bases to trimming and J lost 9 bases, with 24 bases between them. The CDR3 has 16 residues. The germline gives CDR1 SGHNT, CDR2 YYREEE (reference sequence). CDR3 amino acids: CASSRRHPGRKSEQFF. The DNA for the CDR3 is TGTGCCAGCAGTCGTCGACACCCCGGGCGGAAAAGTGAGCAGTTCTTC.

The V and J genes are TRBV5-6 and TRBJ1-6; 11 bases are shared with TRBD1. Germline V lookup: CDR1 SGHDT, CDR2 YYEEEE. The length of the CDR3 is 17 residues. With 2 bases clipped from V and 4 bases from J, the junction kept 5 bases outside the gene matches. DNA for the CDR3: TGTGCCAGCAGCTTTGGGACAGGGGGGTCATATAATTCACCCCTCCACTTT. Protein sequence: CASSFGTGGSYNSPLHF. The full variable domain, completed using reference TRBV5-6 and TRBJ1-6, is DAGVTQSPTHLIKTRGQQVTLRCSPKSGHDTVSWYQQALGQGPQFIFQYYEEEERQRGNFPDRFSGHQFPNYSSELNVNALLLGDSALYLCASSFGTGGSYNSPLHFGNGTRLTVT.